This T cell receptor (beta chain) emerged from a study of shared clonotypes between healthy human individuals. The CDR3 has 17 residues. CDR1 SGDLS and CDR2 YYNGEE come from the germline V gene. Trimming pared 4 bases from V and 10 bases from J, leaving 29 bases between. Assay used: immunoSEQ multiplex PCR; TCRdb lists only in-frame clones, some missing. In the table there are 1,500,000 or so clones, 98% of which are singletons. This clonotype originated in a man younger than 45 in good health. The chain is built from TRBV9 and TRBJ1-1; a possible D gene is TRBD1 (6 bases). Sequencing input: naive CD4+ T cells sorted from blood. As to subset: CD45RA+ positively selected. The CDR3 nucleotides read TGTGCCAGCAGCCCAACGGGACACTTATCGCCGACTTTAGGAGCTTTCTTT. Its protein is CASSPTGHLSPTLGAFF.